This T cell receptor beta chain appears in the sequencing data of a study of blood T cell repertoires in COVID-19. On the study more broadly: Sources were T cells, B-cell-depleted T cells, or PBMCs; the material itself was cDNA or gDNA.

Sequenced by immunoSEQ multiplex PCR; TCRdb stores in-frame clones only, minus some. Here the sample spans around 170,000 clones, 70% to 90% being singletons. The CDR3 is 15 residues long. The germline CDR1 and CDR2 sequences are SEHNR and FQNEAQ (reference sequence). The trim removed 3 bases at V and 4 bases at J, leaving 6 bases unmatched. This TCR came from a man in his sixties with COVID-19, enrolled during active disease. The sequenced sample consisted of peripheral blood. The rearrangement joins TRBV7-9 to TRBJ2-5; TRBD1 matches 9 bases. DNA of the CDR3: TGTGCCAGCAGCTTCAACAGGGGGCAGGGAGAGACCCAGTACTTC. It codes for CASSFNRGQGETQYF.